The 26 T cell receptor beta chains below were found in one sample sequenced in a study of vaccination and CD4 T cells after COVID-19. Noted treatment: approximately 9-day PBMC culture with coronavirus spike peptide pools or control peptides (ViraFEST assay). These receptors have no identified antigens. The Oncomine TCR Beta short-read assay sequenced DNA from cultured CD4+ T cells. TCRdb independently ran MiXCR on the PCR reads; one entry per CDR3 protein. The profile shows about 19,000 distinct CDR3 sequences, approximately 40% of them singletons. This specimen was CD4+ T cells from blood, cultured in vitro, taken after SARS-CoV-2 vaccination. Every receptor here comes from a human donor who had recovered from COVID-19.

This clonotype was found a few times. V usage is TRBV20-1 and J usage is TRBJ2-5, with 7 bases lining up with TRBD2. Germline CDR1 and CDR2: DFQATT and SNEGSKA (reference sequence). The CDR3 is 17 residues long. V shed 2 bases and J 5 bases; nucleotides not matched to a gene: 17. As DNA, the CDR3 is TGCAGTGCTAGATACTCGGTGGCGGGACTACTGTTTGAGACCCAGTACTTC. This sequence encodes CSARYSVAGLLFETQYF.

The CDR3 coding sequence is TGCAGCGTTAAAGGGGGCGCCCATCGGGAGCAGTACTTC. Translating it yields CSVKGGAHREQYF. The chain links TRBV29-1 to TRBJ2-7, with 7 nucleotides matching TRBD1. With 5 bases clipped from V and 7 bases from J, the junction kept 11 bases outside the gene matches. The germline gives CDR1 SQVTM, CDR2 ANQGSEA. The CDR3 has 13 residues.

The gene calls are TRBV20-1 and TRBJ2-1; the D gene is possibly TRBD2 (5 bases). Germline CDR1 and CDR2: DFQATT and SNEGSKA (reference sequence). V was trimmed by 3 bases and J by 6 bases, leaving 9 bases between them. The CDR3 has 12 residues. The CDR3 spells CSASKAANEQFF. As DNA, the CDR3 is TGCAGTGCTAGTAAAGCGGCCAATGAGCAGTTCTTC.

The V call is TRBV21-1, the J call TRBJ1-1; TRBD1, as called in the table, went unchecked against the DNA. TRBV21-1 is listed as a pseudogene. The CDR3 sequence is 13 residues long. CDR3 bases: TGTGCCAGCAGCAGGGATGGGGGAATGTGGGCTTTCTTT. Translating gives CASSRDGGMWAFF.

This chain connects TRBV25-1 to TRBJ1-1; no definite D call. The CDR3 consists of 13 residues. The germline V and J ends were trimmed by 2 bases and 1 base, with 5 bases remaining between them. The V gene's germline CDR1 is MGHDK and CDR2 SYGVNS. The CDR3 reads CASSENQNTEAFF. As DNA, the CDR3 is TGTGCCAGCAGTGAAAACCAGAACACTGAAGCTTTCTTT.

The chain carries TRBV4-1 and TRBJ1-2, with TRBD1 identical over 7 bases. The CDR3 covers 14 residues. Per germline, CDR1 MGHRA and CDR2 YSYEKL. Trimming took 0 bases from V and 4 from J; bases not matched to a gene: 2. For the CDR3, the DNA is TGCGCCAGCAGCCAAGACAGGACAGGCTATGGCTACACCTTC. Translated, it gives CASSQDRTGYGYTF.

This clonotype has only a few counts. The chain employs TRBV6-2 or TRBV6-3 and TRBJ1-2; D is undetermined. The length of the CDR3 is 17 residues. Germline values: CDR1 MNHEY, CDR2 SVGEGT. V shed 4 bases and J shed 4 bases, with 22 bases lying between them. DNA of the CDR3: TGTGCCAGCAGTTTCACCCCATTGCCCCGCCAGACCTATGGCTACACCTTC. Translated: CASSFTPLPRQTYGYTF.

The gene calls are TRBV20-1 and TRBJ2-3; 10 bases map to TRBD2. Trimming removed 6 bases from V and 0 bases from J; junction bases left unmatched: 12. Germline CDR1 reads DFQATT; CDR2 reads SNEGSKA (reference sequence). CDR3 length: 17 amino acids. CDR3 DNA: TGCAGTGCGGAACCTAGCGGGGGAAAACCTAGCACAGATACGCAGTATTTT. It is translated as CSAEPSGGKPSTDTQYF.

This sequence joins TRBV7-2 and TRBJ2-6, with D tentatively TRBD2 (5 bases). The CDR3 contains 13 residues. V lost 11 bases, J lost 0 bases, and 8 bases lay in between. From germline, CDR1 is SGHTA and CDR2 FQGNSA. CDR3 residues: CACRDSGANVLTF. The DNA for the CDR3 is TGTGCCTGCCGGGACTCTGGGGCCAACGTCCTGACTTTC.

In this sample, this clonotype turned up a few times. The genes are TRBV20-1 and TRBJ2-5; 8 nucleotides align to TRBD2. The CDR3 is 15 residues long. With V trimmed by 3 bases and J by 2 bases, 8 bases remained unmatched. Germline CDR1 reads DFQATT; CDR2 reads SNEGSKA (reference sequence). CDR3 nucleotides: TGCAGTGCTAGGGGGGTAGCGGGAACACAAGAGACCCAGTACTTC. Its protein product is CSARGVAGTQETQYF.

The chain couples TRBV19 to TRBJ1-5, with D perhaps TRBD1 (6 bases). V shed 9 bases and J shed 5 bases, with 14 bases lying between them. The V gene's germline CDR1 is LNHDA and CDR2 SQIVND (reference sequence). The length of the CDR3 is 13 residues. The CDR3 sequence is CASGGLGYQPQHF. The CDR3 coding sequence is TGTGCCAGCGGGGGCCTGGGTTATCAGCCCCAGCATTTT.

The J gene is TRBJ1-1, the V gene TRBV20-1; D is unclear. The CDR3 has 11 residues. Trimming removed 1 base at V and 2 bases at J, with 2 bases between. The germline V gene has CDR1 DFQATT and CDR2 SNEGSKA (reference sequence). Here the CDR3 reads CSARGNTEAFF. DNA for the CDR3: TGCAGTGCTAGAGGTAACACTGAAGCTTTCTTT.

The chain combines TRBV7-2 with TRBJ2-7; 8 bases line up with TRBD1. Germline loops: CDR1 SGHTA, CDR2 FQGNSA. CDR3 size: 16 residues. V lost 4 bases and J lost 6; bases outside the gene matches: 14. CDR3 bases: TGTGCCAGCAGCTCTAGCCGAGGACAGGGAAGGATCGAGCAGTACTTC. Translation: CASSSSRGQGRIEQYF.

CDR3 sequence: CASSLAGPNRKEETQYF. In nucleotides, the CDR3 is TGCGCCAGCAGCTTAGCCGGGCCCAACCGCAAGGAAGAGACCCAGTACTTC. J is TRBJ2-5 and V is TRBV5-1; D gene unclear. CDR1 SGHRS and CDR2 YFSETQ come from the germline V gene. The CDR3 sequence is 17 residues long. Trimming cost V 2 bases and J 3 bases, with 20 bases left between them.

This clonotype was found once. CDR3 sequence reads: CASSRTGATEAFF. CDR3 DNA sequence: TGTGCCAGCTCAAGGACAGGGGCGACTGAAGCTTTCTTT. The chain is built from TRBV18 and TRBJ1-1; TRBD1 aligns across 9 bases. The CDR3 runs to 13 residues. CDR1 is KGHSH, CDR2 LQKENI, per germline. After removal of 5 bases from V and 5 bases from J, the junction contained 3 bases not matched to a gene.

This chain uses TRBV15 with TRBJ2-1, with 14 positions matching TRBD2. Germline assignment: CDR1 LNHNV and CDR2 YYDKDF (reference sequence). V gave up 3 bases and J gave up 7 bases; unmatched junction bases: 8. The CDR3 runs 17 residues. CDR3 sequence (DNA): TGTGCCACCAGCAGGACTCGACTAGCGGGAGGGCCGAATGAGCAGTTCTTC. Amino acid sequence: CATSRTRLAGGPNEQFF.

The chain has TRBV20-1 and TRBJ2-1; maybe TRBD1 (5 bases). This CDR3 contains 15 residues. From germline, CDR1 is DFQATT and CDR2 SNEGSKA (reference sequence). Trimming cost V 5 bases and J 5 bases, with 19 bases left between them. In nucleotides, the CDR3 is TGCAGTGCTTATGTCCCTGGACAACCAAACAATGAGCAGTTCTTC. Translation: CSAYVPGQPNNEQFF.

The chain employs TRBV7-3 and TRBJ2-7; maybe TRBD1 (7 bases). V lost 3 bases and J 1 base, leaving 13 bases between the germline ends. CDR3 size: 15 residues. Germline assignment: CDR1 SGHTA and CDR2 FQGTGA. CDR3 amino acids: CASSLAQGGSYEQYF. The DNA of the CDR3 is TGTGCCAGCAGCTTGGCGCAGGGGGGATCCTACGAGCAGTACTTC.

The CDR3 DNA is TGCAGTGCCTATAAAAAGGGTCTGGGCTATGGCTACACCTTC. This codes for CSAYKKGLGYGYTF. The rearrangement joins TRBV20-1 to TRBJ1-2; D uncertain. The CDR3 has 14 residues. With 6 bases removed from V and 4 bases from J, the gap between germline ends came to 18 bases. CDR1 DFQATT and CDR2 SNEGSKA come from the germline V gene (reference sequence).

This sequence joins TRBV7-8 and TRBJ2-3, with TRBD2 matching over 9 bases. The germline V gene has CDR1 SGHVS and CDR2 FQNEAQ. V was clipped by 5 bases and J by 2 bases; unmatched bases: 8. This CDR3 region has 16 residues. The CDR3 nucleotides read TGTGCCAGCAGCCAGGGACTAGCTGGGAACACAGATACGCAGTATTTT. It yields the protein CASSQGLAGNTDTQYF.

This clonotype was counted only a few times. The chain links TRBV19 to TRBJ2-3; no reliable D call. Between the trimmed V and J ends, which lost 5 bases and 1 base, there was a span of 10 bases. Germline-derived CDR1 and CDR2 are LNHDA and SQIVND (reference sequence). The CDR3 loop spans 14 amino acids. The CDR3 DNA is TGTGCCAGTAGTTTGGCGGCTGGCACAGATACGCAGTATTTT. Translation gives CASSLAAGTDTQYF.

This sequence joins TRBV19 and TRBJ1-5, with D perhaps matching TRBD1 (5 bases). V lost 7 bases and J 3 bases, leaving 19 bases between the germline ends. Germline CDR1 and CDR2: LNHDA and SQIVND (reference sequence). This CDR3 contains 16 residues. In DNA, the CDR3 is TGTGCCAGTACCCCCCGCCAGGGAATAGTCAATCAGCCCCAGCATTTT. This gives the protein CASTPRQGIVNQPQHF.

In its sample, this clonotype was seen a few times. The chain employs TRBV28 and TRBJ1-2; D is unresolved. The CDR3 has 11 residues. The V end lost 4 bases, the J end lost 8 bases, and 8 bases lay between the germline ends. Germline CDR1 is MDHEN and CDR2 is SYDVKM. The CDR3 sequence: CASSSPQGYTF. The CDR3 DNA reads as TGTGCCAGCAGTTCCCCCCAGGGCTACACCTTC.

This chain links TRBV5-1 with TRBJ2-3, with a tentative D call TRBD2 (6 bases). CDR3 size: 15 residues. Germline assignment: CDR1 SGHRS and CDR2 YFSETQ. V was trimmed by 0 bases and J by 0 bases, leaving 8 bases between them. In nucleotides, the CDR3 is TGCGCCAGCAGCTTGGCCGGGACTAGCACAGATACGCAGTATTTT. The encoded protein is CASSLAGTSTDTQYF.

This clonotype was seen only a few times. V is TRBV6-1 and J is TRBJ1-6; TRBD1 is a possible D gene (5 bases). CDR3 length equals 12 residues. Germline CDR1 reads MNHNS; CDR2 reads SASEGT. Between the trimmed V and J ends, which lost 3 bases and 10 bases, there was a span of 7 bases. CDR3 in DNA: TGTGCCAGCAGTGAGGGACCCTCACCCCTCCACTTT. It is translated as CASSEGPSPLHF.

For the CDR3, the DNA is TGTGCCAGCAGAGTTACAGGGGGCGGAGAGACCCAGTACTTC. It is translated as CASRVTGGGETQYF. The chain recombines TRBV6-2 or TRBV6-3 with TRBJ2-5; 9 bases agree with TRBD1. Losses at the gene ends were 6 bases for V and 4 bases for J; bases not matched to a gene: 6. The CDR3 totals 14 residues. CDR1 and CDR2 from the germline V gene are MNHEY and SVGEGT.